The 23 T cell receptor beta chains presented below share a single source sample, sequenced in a study of CD8 T cells in Susac syndrome. When the RNA was reverse transcribed, random hexamers were used with an input of about 0.45 to 1 ug. TCRdb re-analysed the immunoSEQ multiplex PCR reads in MiXCR, keeping a single row per CDR3 protein. Among roughly 80,000 distinct CDR3 sequences listed, roughly 95% were seen once. Sequenced input: CD8+ T cells from PBMCs. All receptors come from a human donor with Susac syndrome.

The chain links TRBV9 to TRBJ1-1; possible D gene TRBD1, 5 bases. Trimming took 0 bases from V and 6 from J, leaving 15 bases between them. The CDR3 spans 15 residues. The germline gives CDR1 SGDLS, CDR2 YYNGEE. CDR3 DNA sequence: TGTGCCAGCAGCGTAGAAGGCGGGACCAACTCTGAAGCTTTCTTT. Translation gives CASSVEGGTNSEAFF.

The CDR3 DNA follows: TGTGCCAGCAGTTTAACTACCCACTACGAGCAGTACTTC. Its protein is CASSLTTHYEQYF. The genes are TRBV27 and TRBJ2-7; D gene ambiguous. The CDR3 loop spans 13 amino acids. Germline V lookup: CDR1 MNHEY, CDR2 SMNVEV (reference sequence). The V end was cut by 2 bases, the J end by 3 bases, with 8 bases between.

The V gene is TRBV5-1, the J gene TRBJ2-1; D is ambiguous. Trimming pared 0 bases from V and 10 bases from J, leaving 8 bases between. The CDR3 consists of 12 residues. From germline, CDR1 is SGHRS and CDR2 YFSETQ. CDR3 nucleotides: TGCGCCAGCAGCTTGGCCAAAGTGGAGCAGTTCTTC. It yields the protein CASSLAKVEQFF. Full variable domain (outside the CDR3, taken from reference TRBV5-1 and TRBJ2-1): KAGVTQTPRYLIKTRGQQVTLSCSPISGHRSVSWYQQTPGQGLQFLFEYFSETQRNKGNFPGRFSGRQFSNSRSEMNVSTLELGDSALYLCASSLAKVEQFFGPGTRLTVL.

This CDR3 reads CASSSGLAGLETQYF. The CDR3 nucleotides are TGTGCCAGCAGCTCCGGACTAGCGGGCTTAGAGACCCAGTACTTC. V usage is TRBV7-3 and J usage is TRBJ2-5; 11 bases are a match to TRBD2. Germline CDR1 reads SGHTA; CDR2 reads FQGTGA. After removal of 4 bases from V and 4 bases from J, the junction contained 5 bases not matched to a gene. The CDR3 is made up of 15 amino acids. Filled out from reference TRBV7-3 and TRBJ2-5, the complete variable domain reads GAGVSQTPSNKVTEKGKYVELRCDPISGHTALYWYRQSLGQGPEFLIYFQGTGAADDSGLPNDRFFAVRPEGSVSTLKIQRTERGDSAVYLCASSSGLAGLETQYFGPGTRLLVL.

The sample holds one count of this clonotype. The rearrangement uses TRBV7-9 and TRBJ1-6; no definite D call. The CDR3 consists of 14 residues. With 8 bases removed from V and 9 bases from J, the gap between germline ends came to 17 bases. Germline CDR1 and CDR2: SEHNR and FQNEAQ (reference sequence). CDR3 DNA sequence: TGTGCCAGCCGATCTACTGTCGCCGGTTCACCCCTCCACTTT. Its protein product is CASRSTVAGSPLHF.

This chain joins TRBV28 and TRBJ2-1, with 7 bases that match TRBD2. The CDR3 totals 16 residues. The trim removed 3 bases at V and 3 bases at J, leaving 8 bases unmatched. Germline lookup yields CDR1 MDHEN and CDR2 SYDVKM. The CDR3 DNA sequence: TGTGCCAGCAGTTTCAGGGCTAGCGGTCTCTACAATGAGCAGTTCTTC. Translation gives CASSFRASGLYNEQFF. Using reference TRBV28 and TRBJ2-1 for the parts outside the CDR3, the full variable domain is DVKVTQSSRYLVKRTGEKVFLECVQDMDHENMFWYRQDPGLGLRLIYFSYDVKMKEKGDIPEGYSVSREKKERFSLILESASTNQTSMYLCASSFRASGLYNEQFFGPGTRLTVL.

V and J are TRBV9 and TRBJ2-1; D is undetermined. CDR1 is SGDLS, CDR2 YYNGEE, per germline. Between the trimmed V and J ends, which lost 3 bases and 5 bases, there was a span of 6 bases. The CDR3 consists of 12 residues. The DNA for the CDR3 is TGTGCCAGCAGCGAAGGGAACAATGAGCAGTTCTTC. It specifies CASSEGNNEQFF.

This clonotype was found once. The gene calls are TRBV2 and TRBJ2-1; D gene unclear. Per germline, CDR1 SNHLY and CDR2 FYNNEI. The CDR3 has 11 residues. V was shortened by 3 bases and J by 9 bases, with 6 bases between the two germline ends. The CDR3 spells CASSDRREQFF. CDR3 nucleotide sequence: TGTGCCAGCAGTGATCGGCGTGAGCAGTTCTTC.

The genes are TRBV7-6 and TRBJ2-7; no reliable D call. The germline V gene encodes CDR1 SGHVS and CDR2 FNYEAQ. The length of the CDR3 is 13 residues. Trimming shortened V by 1 base and J by 3 bases, and 7 bases separated the two germline ends. CDR3 bases: TGTGCCAGCAGCTTAGGCTCTAACTACGAGCAGTACTTC. Residues: CASSLGSNYEQYF.

The chain links TRBV2 to TRBJ2-1, with TRBD1 identical over 7 bases. Germline V lookup: CDR1 SNHLY, CDR2 FYNNEI. The CDR3 runs 16 residues. V was pared by 6 bases and J by 3 bases, with 11 bases of the junction left unmatched. CDR3 bases: TGTGCCAGCAGCCCGGGCCAGGGGGAGATCTACAATGAGCAGTTCTTC. Encoded protein: CASSPGQGEIYNEQFF.

This chain joins TRBV13 and TRBJ1-1, with 9 bases identical to TRBD1. CDR3 size: 13 residues. V was pared by 6 bases and J by 5 bases, with 4 bases of the junction left unmatched. Germline-derived CDR1 and CDR2 are PRHDT and FYEKMQ (reference sequence). The CDR3 bases are TGTGCCAGCAGTCCCGGACAGGGGACTGAAGCTTTCTTT. Translating it yields CASSPGQGTEAFF.

The rearrangement uses TRBV7-2 and TRBJ2-1; D remains unclear. The CDR3 runs to 13 residues. Trimming removed 3 bases at V and 7 bases at J, with 10 bases between. From germline, CDR1 is SGHTA and CDR2 FQGNSA. The CDR3 nucleotides read TGTGCCAGCAGCTTTTATCTGGGGAATGAGCAGTTCTTC. It translates to CASSFYLGNEQFF.

This clonotype was counted only a few times. J is TRBJ2-4 and V is TRBV20-1, with 10 positions matching TRBD1. The V gene's germline CDR1 is DFQATT and CDR2 SNEGSKA (reference sequence). Trimming took 6 bases from V and 12 from J; bases not matched to a gene: 17. This CDR3 contains 15 residues. The CDR3, as DNA: TGCAGTGCCATTCCCCGGGACAGGGGCCTCGGGGATCAGTACTTC. Its protein product is CSAIPRDRGLGDQYF.

The J gene is TRBJ2-5, the V gene TRBV29-1; D not resolved. The CDR3 has 12 residues. V was shortened by 0 bases and J by 5 bases, with 7 bases between the two germline ends. CDR1 is SQVTM and CDR2 is ANQGSEA in the germline V gene. The CDR3 nucleotides read TGCAGCGTTGAAGAAAAGGAGGAGACCCAGTACTTC. Its translation is CSVEEKEETQYF.

The V and J genes are TRBV7-9 and TRBJ2-3; unclear D gene. This CDR3 spans 12 amino acids. Germline assignment: CDR1 SEHNR and CDR2 FQNEAQ (reference sequence). V was shortened by 6 bases and J by 7 bases, with 11 bases between the two germline ends. The CDR3 DNA follows: TGTGCCAGCAGGTTGGGCAGGAATACGCAGTATTTT. This codes for CASRLGRNTQYF.

V is TRBV7-2 and J is TRBJ2-3; 8 nucleotides agree with TRBD1. V was clipped by 8 bases and J by 6 bases; unmatched bases: 13. Germline V gives CDR1 SGHTA, CDR2 FQGNSA. CDR3 length: 15 residues. CDR3 in DNA: TGTGCCAGCGGGCCCTTAATAAGGACAGGGGATACGCAGTATTTT. It specifies CASGPLIRTGDTQYF.

This chain joins TRBV5-6 and TRBJ1-5, with a weak D call TRBD1 (5 bases). The CDR3 extends over 14 amino acids. Trimming pared 3 bases from V and 0 bases from J, leaving 7 bases between. Germline assignment: CDR1 SGHDT and CDR2 YYEEEE. This CDR3 reads CASSSGYSNQPQHF. CDR3 nucleotide sequence: TGTGCCAGCAGCTCAGGGTATAGCAATCAGCCCCAGCATTTT.

V gene TRBV27 combines with J gene TRBJ1-2; D call uncertain. Between the trimmed V and J ends, which lost 3 bases and 0 bases, there was a span of 14 bases. Germline loops: CDR1 MNHEY, CDR2 SMNVEV (reference sequence). The CDR3 length is 16 residues. The CDR3 loop is CASSFNSEDPNYGYTF. The DNA for the CDR3 is TGTGCCAGCAGTTTCAATTCGGAAGACCCTAACTATGGCTACACCTTC.

The chain joins TRBV11-2 to TRBJ2-1; D may be TRBD2 (6 bases). The CDR3 length is 13 residues. The germline CDR1 and CDR2 sequences are SGHAT and FQNNGV. V dropped 5 bases and J dropped 12 bases, with 17 bases sitting between them. CDR3 residues: CASSPGVSGGQFF. The CDR3 DNA sequence: TGTGCCAGCAGCCCGGGAGTGAGCGGAGGGCAGTTCTTC.

Concerning this clonotype: The junction shows a germline mismatch at one end, possibly a read error. This chain links TRBV20-1 with TRBJ2-7; D is tentatively TRBD1 or TRBD2 (7 bases each). CDR1 DFQATT and CDR2 SNEGSKA come from the germline V gene (reference sequence). The CDR3 has 13 amino acids. The CDR3 loop reads CSARGQGGAEQYF. Written as DNA, the CDR3 is TGCAGTGCAAGAGGCCAGGGGGGGGCCGAGCAGTACTTC.

The chain has TRBV10-3 and TRBJ2-3; D is ambiguous. The length of the CDR3 is 14 residues. The germline V gene has CDR1 ENHRY and CDR2 SYGVKD. Trimming left V 3 bases short and J 5 bases short, with 12 bases between. For the CDR3, the DNA is TGTGCCATCAGTGAAAGCTCCATGGGAGATACGCAGTATTTT. Residues: CAISESSMGDTQYF.

The chain links TRBV5-5 to TRBJ2-3; D call uncertain. From germline, CDR1 is SGHKS and CDR2 YYEKEE (reference sequence). This CDR3 contains 15 residues. Trimming shortened V by 0 bases and J by 2 bases, and 10 bases separated the two germline ends. This CDR3 is CASSLAGRYTDTQYF. DNA for the CDR3: TGTGCCAGCAGCTTGGCCGGCAGGTACACAGATACGCAGTATTTT. Drawing the rest from reference TRBV5-5 and TRBJ2-3, the complete variable domain is DAGVTQSPTHLIKTRGQQVTLRCSPISGHKSVSWYQQVLGQGPQFIFQYYEKEERGRGNFPDRFSARQFPNYSSELNVNALLLGDSALYLCASSLAGRYTDTQYFGPGTRLTVL.

This clonotype was counted a single time. The chain combines TRBV2 with TRBJ1-5, with D tentatively TRBD1 (5 bases). Germline V gives CDR1 SNHLY, CDR2 FYNNEI. V dropped 1 base and J dropped 6 bases, with 13 bases sitting between them. The length of the CDR3 is 15 residues. The CDR3 region has the DNA TGTGCCAGCAGTGAAGACGAAGGGGAAGGTCAGCCCCAGCATTTT. It yields the protein CASSEDEGEGQPQHF.